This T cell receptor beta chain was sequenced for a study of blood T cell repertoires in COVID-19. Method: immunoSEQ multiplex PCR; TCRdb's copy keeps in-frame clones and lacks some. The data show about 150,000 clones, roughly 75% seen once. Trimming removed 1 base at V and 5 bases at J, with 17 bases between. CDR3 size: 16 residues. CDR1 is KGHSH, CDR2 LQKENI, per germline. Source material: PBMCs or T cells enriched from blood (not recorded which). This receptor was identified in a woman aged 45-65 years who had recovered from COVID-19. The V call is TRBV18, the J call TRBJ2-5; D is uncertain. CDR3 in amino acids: CASSPRPGSLPETQYF. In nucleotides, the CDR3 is TGTGCCAGCTCACCACGTCCGGGTTCGCTTCCGGAGACCCAGTACTTC.